This T cell receptor (beta chain) was captured by sequencing in a study of blood T cell repertoires in COVID-19. The overall study: Sites in the United States, Italy and Spain provided acute and convalescent COVID-19 samples.

Sequencing was performed with immunoSEQ multiplex PCR; in TCRdb, only in-frame clones are kept and a portion is missing. The sample lists a few hundred thousand clones; 80% to 90% were seen once. Participant ages covered about 18 to 100 years across 25 or so US areas. Researchers sorted participants into cohorts using their self-reported clinical history. Germline V gene sequence: CDR1 SNHLY, CDR2 FYNNEI. Trimming left V 2 bases short and J 7 bases short, with 9 bases between. CDR3 size: 14 residues. The clonotype was recovered from a man younger than 45 who had recovered from COVID-19. Sequences were obtained from PBMCs or T cells enriched from blood (not recorded which). The V gene is TRBV2, the J gene TRBJ1-6, with D unresolved. The CDR3 coding sequence is TGTGCCAGCAGTGAAAGATACAGAAATTCACCCCTCCACTTT. Translation: CASSERYRNSPLHF. The variable domain in full, with the rest retrieved from reference TRBV2 and TRBJ1-6, is EPEVTQTPSHQVTQMGQEVILRCVPISNHLYFYWYRQILGQKVEFLVSFYNNEISEKSEIFDDQFSVERPDGSNFTLKIRSTKLEDSAMYFCASSERYRNSPLHFGNGTRLTVT.